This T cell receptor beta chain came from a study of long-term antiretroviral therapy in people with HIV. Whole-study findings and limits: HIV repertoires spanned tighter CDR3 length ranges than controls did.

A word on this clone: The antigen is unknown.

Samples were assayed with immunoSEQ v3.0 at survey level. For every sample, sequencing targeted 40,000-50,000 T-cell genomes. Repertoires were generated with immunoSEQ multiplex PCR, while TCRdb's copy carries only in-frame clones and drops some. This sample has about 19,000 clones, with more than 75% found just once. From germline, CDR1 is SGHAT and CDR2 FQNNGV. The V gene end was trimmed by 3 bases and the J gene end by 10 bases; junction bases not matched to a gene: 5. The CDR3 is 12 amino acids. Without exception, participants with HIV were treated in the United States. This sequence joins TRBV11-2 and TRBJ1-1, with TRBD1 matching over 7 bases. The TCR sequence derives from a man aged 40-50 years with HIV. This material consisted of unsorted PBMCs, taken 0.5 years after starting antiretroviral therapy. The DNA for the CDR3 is TGTGCCAGCAGCTTCACAGGGGTCGGAGCTTTCTTT. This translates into CASSFTGVGAFF.